The 24 T cell receptor beta chains listed next were all sequenced from one sample in a study of regulatory T cells in long-lasting Graves disease (dated by TCRdb to the early 2020s). The library was generated by multiplex PCR. The sequencing machine was an Illumina HiSeq 4000. CDR3 regions were amplified by Arm-PCR with iRepertoire HTBI primers to construct TCR beta libraries. TCRdb took the public reads, trimmed them with fastp at Q25, ran MiXCR for clone calling and kept in-frame beta chains. Identical CDR3 protein sequences are pooled into one entry, listed with their most common genes and DNA. The sample records 310,000 or so distinct CDR3 sequences, 22% of which are singletons. The ten largest account for roughly 56% of the sample. Taken with the paper, the label for time point translates to: persistent/refractory GD, antithyroid drugs over 5 years with positive TRAb. For both TCR sequencing and RNA sequencing, RNA was extracted from PBMCs in TRIzol.

Specimen: peripheral blood mononuclear cells (PBMCs), collected when the disease was refractory, from a patient treated with antithyroid drugs. These receptors came from a female donor with Graves disease.

This clonotype has a handful of counts. This rearrangement joins TRBV27 to TRBJ2-7; 10 bases align to TRBD1. CDR3 length: 13 amino acids. Trimming took 8 bases from V and 6 from J; bases not matched to a gene: 7. Germline V gives CDR1 MNHEY, CDR2 SMNVEV (reference sequence). The CDR3 sequence is CASWGQGSFEQYF. As DNA, the CDR3 is TGTGCCAGCTGGGGACAGGGGAGTTTCGAGCAGTACTTC.

This clonotype has a count of ten or more. V and J are TRBV27 and TRBJ2-5; D is perhaps TRBD2 (6 bases). CDR1 and CDR2 (germline): MNHEY, SMNVEV (reference sequence). CDR3 size: 16 residues. V lost 1 base, J lost 2 bases, and 14 bases lay in between. The CDR3 reads CASSLWAAGGQETQYF. As DNA, the CDR3 is TGTGCCAGCAGTTTATGGGCGGCAGGAGGGCAAGAGACCCAGTACTTC.

This clonotype was detected ten times or more. The CDR3 loop is CASKYPDSYEQYF. The DNA for the CDR3 is TGTGCCAGCAAGTATCCGGACTCCTACGAGCAGTACTTC. This rearrangement joins TRBV2 to TRBJ2-7; D unresolved. In germline, CDR1 is SNHLY, CDR2 FYNNEI. With 7 bases removed from V and 0 bases from J, the gap between germline ends came to 10 bases. This CDR3 contains 13 residues.

This chain links TRBV5-1 with TRBJ2-5; D perhaps matches TRBD1 (6 bases). Germline V lookup: CDR1 SGHRS, CDR2 YFSETQ. V lost 0 bases and J lost 2, with 11 bases in between. This CDR3 is built from 15 residues. CDR3: CASSLERGRQETQYF. In DNA, the CDR3 is TGCGCCAGCAGCTTGGAGAGGGGGAGACAAGAGACCCAGTACTTC.

In this sample, this clonotype turned up many times. The rearrangement joins TRBV6-5 to TRBJ2-2; D is unclear. CDR1 MNHEY and CDR2 SVGAGI come from the germline V gene. The CDR3 runs 13 residues. V lost 0 bases to trimming and J lost 1 base, with 0 bases between them. The CDR3 DNA reads TGTGCCAGCAGTTACTCGAACACCGGGGAGCTGTTTTTT. Amino acid sequence: CASSYSNTGELFF.

This chain uses TRBV19 with TRBJ2-2; 8 positions match TRBD2. V lost 10 bases to trimming and J lost 7 bases; unmatched junction nucleotides: 8. In germline, CDR1 is LNHDA, CDR2 SQIVND (reference sequence). This CDR3 region has 13 residues. CDR3 protein: CATGISGIGELFF. The DNA for the CDR3 is TGTGCCACCGGAATTAGCGGGATCGGGGAGCTGTTTTTT.

Ten or more counts support this clonotype. The chain carries TRBV6-1 and TRBJ2-5; 8 bases agree with TRBD2. From germline, CDR1 is MNHNS and CDR2 SASEGT. Losses at the gene ends were 7 bases for V and 0 bases for J; bases not matched to a gene: 7. This CDR3 has 15 amino acids. CDR3 loop: CASTLSGSNQETQYF. CDR3 coding DNA: TGTGCCAGCACATTAAGCGGGAGTAACCAAGAGACCCAGTACTTC.

In its sample, this clonotype was seen many times. This chain joins TRBV2 and TRBJ1-1; no reliable D call. The V end lost 5 bases, the J end lost 3 bases, and 10 bases lay between the germline ends. This CDR3 comprises 13 residues. Germline V lookup: CDR1 SNHLY, CDR2 FYNNEI. CDR3 DNA: TGTGCCAGCAGTAATAACGTAGACACTGAAGCTTTCTTT. This translates into CASSNNVDTEAFF.

The chain is built from TRBV10-3 and TRBJ1-4; no firm D call. The CDR3 consists of 17 residues. Trimming cost V 0 bases and J 5 bases, with 16 bases left between them. Germline V gene sequence: CDR1 ENHRY, CDR2 SYGVKD. This CDR3 is CAISESKGTALNEKLFF. The CDR3 DNA reads as TGTGCCATCAGTGAGTCGAAGGGCACGGCCCTGAATGAAAAACTGTTTTTT.

The chain is built from TRBV5-1 and TRBJ2-7, with 9 positions matching TRBD1. The junction had 16 bases not matched to a gene; V was cut back by 3 bases and J by 6 bases. Per germline, CDR1 SGHRS and CDR2 YFSETQ. The CDR3 contains 17 residues. CDR3 in amino acids: CASSYNPGTGPLGEQYF. The CDR3 DNA reads as TGCGCCAGCAGCTATAACCCCGGGACAGGGCCCCTCGGCGAGCAGTACTTC.

The CDR3 nucleotides are TGTGCCAGCAGCTTAGACCCTAGTCCGTCCTACAATGAGCAGTTCTTC. Encoded protein: CASSLDPSPSYNEQFF. This sequence joins TRBV11-2 and TRBJ2-1; no firm D call. The V end was cut by 0 bases, the J end by 1 base, with 10 bases between. The CDR3 spans 16 residues. Germline-derived CDR1 and CDR2 are SGHAT and FQNNGV. The full variable domain, in which reference TRBV11-2 and TRBJ2-1 provide the parts outside the CDR3, is EAGVAQSPRYKIIEKRQSVAFWCNPISGHATLYWYQQILGQGPKLLIQFQNNGVVDDSQLPKDRFSAERLKGVDSTLKIQPAKLEDSAVYLCASSLDPSPSYNEQFFGPGTRLTVL.

This clonotype was detected many times. The rearrangement links TRBV28 to TRBJ2-4; D gene uncertain. The CDR3 is made up of 13 amino acids. Germline loops: CDR1 MDHEN, CDR2 SYDVKM. V was clipped by 6 bases and J by 8 bases, with 14 bases between them. CDR3 loop: CASSAPTRDIQYF. The DNA for the CDR3 is TGTGCCAGCAGCGCTCCCACTCGAGACATTCAGTACTTC.

CDR3 region: CASSQDIEQGKYEQYF. The CDR3 DNA is TGCGCCAGCAGCCAAGATATAGAACAGGGCAAGTACGAGCAGTACTTC. The chain has TRBV4-1 and TRBJ2-7, with D perhaps TRBD1 (6 bases). Per germline, CDR1 MGHRA and CDR2 YSYEKL. Trimming cost V 0 bases and J 4 bases, with 16 bases left between them. The CDR3 is 16 residues long.

This clonotype was picked up many times. The DNA for the CDR3 is TGCAGTGCTAGTCTCCCTAGGAGGCGGGTGGAGACCCAGTACTTC. This codes for CSASLPRRRVETQYF. The chain couples TRBV20-1 to TRBJ2-5, with D possibly TRBD2 on 5 matching bases. This CDR3 has 15 amino acids. V was pared by 3 bases and J by 5 bases, with 19 bases between. CDR1 DFQATT and CDR2 SNEGSKA come from the germline V gene (reference sequence).

This clonotype was observed a few times. The V call is TRBV4-2, the J call TRBJ1-4; a possible D gene is TRBD1 (6 bases). Trimming cost V 3 bases and J 6 bases, with 14 bases left between them. The CDR3 runs to 15 residues. The germline V gene has CDR1 LGHNA and CDR2 YNFKEQ. The CDR3 nucleotides are TGTGCCAGCAGCCAGAGGGACACCGTAGATGAAAAACTGTTTTTT. Its translation is CASSQRDTVDEKLFF.

This clonotype was picked up many times. CDR3 protein: CASSLDVGDLQPQHF. The CDR3 coding sequence is TGTGCCAGCAGCTTAGATGTGGGGGACCTCCAGCCCCAGCATTTT. The chain has TRBV7-2 and TRBJ1-5, with TRBD1 as a possible D gene (5 bases). The CDR3 consists of 15 residues. CDR1 is SGHTA and CDR2 is FQGNSA in the germline V gene. The germline V and J ends were trimmed by 1 base and 7 bases, with 14 bases remaining between them.

This clonotype was picked up a small number of times. The CDR3 region has the DNA TGTGCCAGCTCACCGCCGGTAGCGGGAGGTGTCAGGTACGAGCAGTACTTC. This gives the protein CASSPPVAGGVRYEQYF. The chain recombines TRBV18 with TRBJ2-7, with 10 positions matching TRBD2. The CDR3 is 17 residues long. The germline V gene encodes CDR1 KGHSH and CDR2 LQKENI. The J segment lost 4 bases and the V segment lost 3 bases, leaving 12 bases of the junction unmatched.

This chain connects TRBV5-1 to TRBJ2-2; D is unclear. The CDR3 length is 18 residues. The ends were cut back, 0 bases at V and 0 bases at J, with 15 bases in the middle. Per germline, CDR1 SGHRS and CDR2 YFSETQ. CDR3 nucleotide sequence: TGCGCCAGCAGCTTGGAACTACACCAGTTCGCGAACACCGGGGAGCTGTTTTTT. Translating gives CASSLELHQFANTGELFF.

CDR3: CASSEEAAGANVLTF. The CDR3, as DNA: TGTGCCAGCAGTGAAGAGGCAGCCGGGGCCAACGTCCTGACTTTC. This chain links TRBV2 with TRBJ2-6; no firm D call. Germline CDR1 reads SNHLY; CDR2 reads FYNNEI. V was clipped by 1 base and J by 4 bases, with 8 bases between them. The CDR3 runs to 15 residues.

In this sample, this clonotype turned up many times. The gene calls are TRBV5-5 and TRBJ1-2; D gene unclear. Germline V CDR1 and CDR2: SGHKS, YYEKEE (reference sequence). The length of the CDR3 is 11 residues. Trimming took off 2 bases at V and 3 bases at J, with 2 bases between the two ends. The CDR3 DNA sequence: TGTGCCAGCAGCTTAGACTATGGCTACACCTTC. Translated, it gives CASSLDYGYTF.

This clonotype has a handful of counts. The chain combines TRBV5-1 with TRBJ1-6, with D unclear. Trimming removed 3 bases from V and 3 bases from J, with 7 bases in between. This CDR3 comprises 14 residues. Germline-derived CDR1 and CDR2 are SGHRS and YFSETQ. CDR3 sequence (DNA): TGCGCCAGCAGCTACGGAGACTATAATTCACCCCTCCACTTT. It translates to CASSYGDYNSPLHF.

The chain recombines TRBV4-3 with TRBJ2-7; D unclear. The CDR3 runs 14 residues. V dropped 0 bases and J dropped 5 bases, with 11 bases sitting between them. Germline V CDR1 and CDR2: LGHNA, YSLEER. The CDR3: CASSQDRYTDEQYF. DNA for the CDR3: TGCGCCAGCAGCCAAGATCGGTACACTGACGAGCAGTACTTC.

The CDR3, as DNA: TGTGCCTGGTTGAGGGGCGGCTCTGGGGCCAACGTCCTGACTTTC. Encoded protein: CAWLRGGSGANVLTF. The gene calls are TRBV30 and TRBJ2-6; the D call may be TRBD1 or TRBD2 (5 bases each). This CDR3 spans 15 amino acids. Trimming left V 5 bases short and J 0 bases short, with 11 bases between. Germline CDR1 and CDR2: GTSNPN and SVGIG (reference sequence).

The genes are TRBV19 and TRBJ1-1; tentatively, D is TRBD1 (6 bases). Germline-derived CDR1 and CDR2 are LNHDA and SQIVND (reference sequence). The V and J ends lost 5 bases and 1 base respectively, with 14 bases between them. The CDR3 sequence is 15 residues long. CDR3 in DNA: TGTGCCAGTAGTCCCCTACAGGGCGCGAACACTGAAGCTTTCTTT. It translates to CASSPLQGANTEAFF. The full variable domain, rest sourced from reference TRBV19 and TRBJ1-1, is DGGITQSPKYLFRKEGQNVTLSCEQNLNHDAMYWYRQDPGQGLRLIYYSQIVNDFQKGDIAEGYSVSREKKESFPLTVTSAQKNPTAFYLCASSPLQGANTEAFFGQGTRLTVV.